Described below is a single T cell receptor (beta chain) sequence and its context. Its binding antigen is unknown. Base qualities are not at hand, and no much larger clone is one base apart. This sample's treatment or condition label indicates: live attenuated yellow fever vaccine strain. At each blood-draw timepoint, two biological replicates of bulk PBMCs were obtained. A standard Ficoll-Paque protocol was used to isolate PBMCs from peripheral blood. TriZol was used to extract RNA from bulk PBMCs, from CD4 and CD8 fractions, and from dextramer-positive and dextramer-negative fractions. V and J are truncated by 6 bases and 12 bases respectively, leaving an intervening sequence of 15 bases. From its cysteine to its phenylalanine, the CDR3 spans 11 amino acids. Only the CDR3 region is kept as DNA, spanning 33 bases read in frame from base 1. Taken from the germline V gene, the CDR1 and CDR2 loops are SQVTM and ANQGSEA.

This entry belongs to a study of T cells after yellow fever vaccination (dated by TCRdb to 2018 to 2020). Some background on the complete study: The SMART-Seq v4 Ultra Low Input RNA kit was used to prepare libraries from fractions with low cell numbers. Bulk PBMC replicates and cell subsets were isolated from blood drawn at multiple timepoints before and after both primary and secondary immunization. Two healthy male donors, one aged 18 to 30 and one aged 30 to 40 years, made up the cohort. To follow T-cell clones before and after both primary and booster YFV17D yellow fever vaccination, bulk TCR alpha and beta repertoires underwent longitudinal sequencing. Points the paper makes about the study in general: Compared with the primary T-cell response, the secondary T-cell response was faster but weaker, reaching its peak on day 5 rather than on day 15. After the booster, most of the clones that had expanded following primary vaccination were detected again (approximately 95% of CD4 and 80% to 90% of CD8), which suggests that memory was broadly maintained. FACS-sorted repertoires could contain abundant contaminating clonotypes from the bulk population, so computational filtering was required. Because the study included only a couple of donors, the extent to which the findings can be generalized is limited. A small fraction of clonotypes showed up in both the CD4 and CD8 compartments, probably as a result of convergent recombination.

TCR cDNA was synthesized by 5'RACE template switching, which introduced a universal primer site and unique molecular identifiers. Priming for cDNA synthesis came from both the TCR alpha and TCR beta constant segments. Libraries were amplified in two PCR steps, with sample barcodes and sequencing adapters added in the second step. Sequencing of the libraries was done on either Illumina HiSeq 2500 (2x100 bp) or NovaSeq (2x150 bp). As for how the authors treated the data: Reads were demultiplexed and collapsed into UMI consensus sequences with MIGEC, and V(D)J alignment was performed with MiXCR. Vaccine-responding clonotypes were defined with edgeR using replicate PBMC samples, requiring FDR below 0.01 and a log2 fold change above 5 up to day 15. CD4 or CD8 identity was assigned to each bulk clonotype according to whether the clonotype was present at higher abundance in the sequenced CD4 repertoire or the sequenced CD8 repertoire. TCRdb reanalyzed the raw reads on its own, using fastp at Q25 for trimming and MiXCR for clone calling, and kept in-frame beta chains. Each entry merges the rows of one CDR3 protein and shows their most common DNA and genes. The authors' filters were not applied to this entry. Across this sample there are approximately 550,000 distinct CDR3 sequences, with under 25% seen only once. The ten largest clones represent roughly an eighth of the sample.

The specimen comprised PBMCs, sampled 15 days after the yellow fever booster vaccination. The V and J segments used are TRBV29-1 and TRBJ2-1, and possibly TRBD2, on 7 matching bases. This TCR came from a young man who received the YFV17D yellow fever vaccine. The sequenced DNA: TGCAGCGTGGGGAGGGGGTTGGGGCAGTTCTTC. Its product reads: CSVGRGLGQFF.